These 23 T cell receptor beta chains originate from one sample sequenced in a study of blood T cells in healthy people across ages. The second PCR ran about 6 to 11 cycles with a sample-barcoded 5' primer and J-beta primers. Each CDR3 protein gets one entry after TCRdb re-called the 5' RACE reads with MiXCR. The data hold 650,000 to 1,000,000 distinct CDR3 sequences, with about 37% observed a single time. Material for sequencing was blood. The receptors stem from a man in his late teens or twenties in good health.

At least ten counts were recorded for this clonotype. The V call is TRBV7-3, the J call TRBJ1-2; TRBD1 matches at 7 bases. Trimming removed 6 bases from V and 8 bases from J; junction bases left unmatched: 12. CDR3 length: 14 amino acids. From germline, CDR1 is SGHTA and CDR2 FQGTGA. The CDR3 DNA reads TGTGCCAGCAGATGGACCCGGACAGGTCGAGGCTACACCTTC. Translation gives CASRWTRTGRGYTF.

The V gene is TRBV20-1, the J gene TRBJ1-1; D is unresolved. Germline CDR1 is DFQATT and CDR2 is SNEGSKA (reference sequence). The CDR3 length is 13 residues. The V end lost 8 bases, the J end lost 1 base, and 14 bases lay between the germline ends. The CDR3: CSPLSAANTEAFF. In DNA, the CDR3 is TGCAGTCCTCTTTCAGCGGCGAACACTGAAGCTTTCTTT.

This clonotype was found a few times. The chain is built from TRBV5-6 and TRBJ2-5, with D maybe TRBD1 (6 bases). The CDR3 consists of 14 residues. CDR1 and CDR2 (germline): SGHDT, YYEEEE. Trimming pared 6 bases from V and 4 bases from J, leaving 16 bases between. In nucleotides, the CDR3 is TGTGCCAGCACCCGGGGACAAGGAGGAGAGACCCAGTACTTC. This sequence encodes CASTRGQGGETQYF.

A few counts support this clonotype. V and J are TRBV20-1 and TRBJ1-2; 7 bases agree with TRBD1. This CDR3 is 13 amino acids long. V lost 6 bases to trimming and J lost 4 bases; unmatched junction nucleotides: 8. CDR1 and CDR2 from the germline V gene are DFQATT and SNEGSKA (reference sequence). CDR3 nucleotides: TGCAGTGCCGCGGGACAGTTGGGCTATGGCTACACCTTC. Its translation is CSAAGQLGYGYTF.

The chain carries TRBV12-3 or TRBV12-4 and TRBJ2-5; weak D call: TRBD1 (6 bases). Trimming took off 8 bases at V and 2 bases at J, with 18 bases between the two ends. The CDR3 has 15 amino acids. The CDR3 nucleotides are TGTGCCAGCGGTGACACCGGGACAAAGCAAGAGACCCAGTACTTC. Translated: CASGDTGTKQETQYF.

V usage is TRBV21-1 and J usage is TRBJ2-5; the D call of TRBD1 is as the table states it, not checked on the DNA. TRBV21-1 is deemed a pseudogene. CDR3 length: 17 amino acids. CDR3 loop: CASSKGSGTGAQETQYF. DNA for the CDR3: TGTGCCAGCAGCAAAGGGTCCGGGACAGGGGCCCAAGAGACCCAGTACTTC.

The rearrangement links TRBV25-1 to TRBJ2-2, with D perhaps matching TRBD1 (5 bases). CDR1 is MGHDK, CDR2 SYGVNS, per germline. CDR3 length equals 14 residues. V was pared by 6 bases and J by 1 base, with 9 bases between. The DNA for the CDR3 is TGTGCCAGCAGCGACAGTATGAACACCGGGGAGCTGTTTTTT. Amino acid sequence: CASSDSMNTGELFF. The whole variable domain, filled in from reference TRBV25-1 and TRBJ2-2, reads EADIYQTPRYLVIGTGKKITLECSQTMGHDKMYWYQQDPGMELHLIHYSYGVNSTEKGDLSSESTVSRIRTEHFPLTLESARPSHTSQYLCASSDSMNTGELFFGEGSRLTVL.

Concerning this clonotype itself: Mismatch with germline at one junction end may stem from a read error. The CDR3 coding sequence is TGTACCAGCATCGGGACAGAATACAATGAGCAGTTCTTC. Amino acids: CTSIGTEYNEQFF. This chain joins TRBV2 and TRBJ2-1, with TRBD1 matching over 7 bases. Germline V gene sequence: CDR1 SNHLY, CDR2 FYNNEI. The CDR3 covers 13 residues.

This clonotype was seen a handful of times. This sequence joins TRBV12-3 or TRBV12-4 and TRBJ2-1, with a possible D match to TRBD2 (6 bases). Trimming stripped 6 bases from V and 6 bases from J, with 18 bases between. This CDR3 spans 15 amino acids. The CDR3: CASRPAGLPGNEQFF. The CDR3 nucleotides are TGTGCCAGCAGGCCTGCGGGACTCCCCGGCAATGAGCAGTTCTTC.

This clonotype was seen repeatedly, ten times or more. The chain is built from TRBV12-3 or TRBV12-4 and TRBJ1-2; 12 bases are shared with TRBD1. Germline trimming cut 2 bases from V and 4 bases from J; bases unmatched to any gene: 8. This CDR3 spans 17 amino acids. The CDR3 DNA follows: TGTGCCAGCAGTTTACAGGGACAGGGGGCCGGGAGCTATGGCTACACCTTC. Amino acids: CASSLQGQGAGSYGYTF.

The V and J genes are TRBV13 and TRBJ2-3; 7 bases are shared with TRBD2. The V gene's germline CDR1 is PRHDT and CDR2 FYEKMQ (reference sequence). V lost 3 bases to trimming and J lost 8 bases; unmatched junction nucleotides: 8. The CDR3 totals 14 residues. As DNA, the CDR3 is TGTGCCAGCAGCTTGGGAGGGATCGGAGGTACGCAGTATTTT. Translating gives CASSLGGIGGTQYF. Full variable domain (missing parts from reference TRBV13 and TRBJ2-3): AAGVIQSPRHLIKEKRETATLKCYPIPRHDTVYWYQQGPGQDPQFLISFYEKMQSDKGSIPDRFSAQQFSDYHSELNMSSLELGDSALYFCASSLGGIGGTQYFGPGTRLTVL.

J is TRBJ1-2 and V is TRBV3-1, with D possibly matching TRBD1 (6 bases). The CDR3 covers 13 residues. Trimming removed 6 bases from V and 5 bases from J, with 13 bases in between. The V gene's germline CDR1 is LGHDT and CDR2 YNNKEL (reference sequence). CDR3 sequence reads: CASRNRAGYGYTF. The CDR3 region has the DNA TGTGCCAGCAGAAACAGGGCCGGGTATGGCTACACCTTC.

The chain is built from TRBV20-1 and TRBJ2-5, with 10 bases matching TRBD2. Germline V gives CDR1 DFQATT, CDR2 SNEGSKA (reference sequence). The CDR3 contains 14 residues. V lost 2 bases and J lost 2; bases outside the gene matches: 2. CDR3 sequence reads: CSARSSGGQETQYF. The CDR3, as DNA: TGCAGTGCTAGAAGTAGCGGGGGGCAAGAGACCCAGTACTTC.

In this sample, this clonotype turned up many times. This chain connects TRBV12-3 or TRBV12-4 to TRBJ2-1, with TRBD2 matching 9 bases. This CDR3 has 15 residues. J was trimmed by 3 bases and V by 6 bases; bases with no gene match: 6. CDR3 DNA: TGTGCCAGCAGCCTGACTAGCGGCGTCTACAATGAGCAGTTCTTC. It yields the protein CASSLTSGVYNEQFF.

About this clonotype: A much larger clone sits a single nucleotide away, making a read error possible. This chain uses TRBV7-2 with TRBJ2-3; D may match TRBD1 or TRBD2 (5 bases each). The CDR3 has 18 amino acids. The ends were cut back, 1 base at V and 5 bases at J, with 22 bases in the middle. CDR1 and CDR2 (germline): SGHTA, FQGNSA. DNA for the CDR3: TGTGCCAGCAGCTTAGAGAATCAAGGCGTTGGGACCCGAGATACGCAGTATTTT. Its translation is CASSLENQGVGTRDTQYF.

This clonotype was seen more than once but under ten times. The J gene is TRBJ1-2, the V gene TRBV6-5; D gene ambiguous. Trimming removed 0 bases from V and 8 bases from J, with 16 bases in between. This CDR3 region has 15 residues. Per germline, CDR1 MNHEY and CDR2 SVGAGI. Here the CDR3 DNA reads TGTGCCAGCAGTTACTCCTCGGACCGGGTTAAGGGCTACACCTTC. It is translated as CASSYSSDRVKGYTF.

V is TRBV7-9 and J is TRBJ2-5; D may be TRBD1 (5 bases). Germline CDR1 and CDR2: SEHNR and FQNEAQ (reference sequence). The CDR3 is 15 residues long. The V gene lost 5 bases and the J gene lost 1 base, with 14 bases spanning the gap. The CDR3 bases are TGTGCCAGCAGCAGCAGGACAATATTCCAAGAGACCCAGTACTTC. Protein sequence: CASSSRTIFQETQYF.

The chain couples TRBV4-3 to TRBJ1-4; D is unresolved. Germline V gene data show CDR1 as LGHNA and CDR2 as YSLEER. The CDR3 contains 15 residues. Trimming pared 0 bases from V and 4 bases from J, leaving 9 bases between. CDR3 DNA: TGCGCCAGCAGCCAAGAACGACTGATTAATGAAAAACTGTTTTTT. It codes for CASSQERLINEKLFF.

The CDR3 protein is CASSPGAGSLSYEQYF. The CDR3 DNA is TGTGCCAGCAGCCCGGGGGCGGGGTCCCTCTCCTACGAGCAGTACTTC. This chain joins TRBV7-2 and TRBJ2-7, with D perhaps given as TRBD1 or TRBD2 (6 bases each). This CDR3 has 16 residues. Trimming took off 5 bases at V and 0 bases at J, with 17 bases between the two ends. The germline V gene encodes CDR1 SGHTA and CDR2 FQGNSA.

This clonotype showed up just a few times. The V gene is TRBV6-6, the J gene TRBJ2-5; D uncertain. V lost 0 bases and J 0 bases, leaving 8 bases between the germline ends. The germline V gene encodes CDR1 MNHNY and CDR2 SVGAGI (reference sequence). The CDR3 length is 15 residues. The CDR3 DNA reads as TGTGCCAGCAGTTACTCGGTGGCAGACCAAGAGACCCAGTACTTC. Translation gives CASSYSVADQETQYF.

V usage is TRBV7-9 and J usage is TRBJ1-2; D uncertain. There are 12 residues in the CDR3. CDR1 SEHNR and CDR2 FQNEAQ come from the germline V gene (reference sequence). The V gene lost 4 bases and the J gene lost 5 bases, with 8 bases spanning the gap. This chain's CDR3 is CASSSPIYGYTF. CDR3 sequence (DNA): TGTGCCAGCAGCTCCCCCATTTATGGCTACACCTTC. The whole variable domain, remainder taken from reference TRBV7-9 and TRBJ1-2, is DTGVSQNPRHKITKRGQNVTFRCDPISEHNRLYWYRQTLGQGPEFLTYFQNEAQLEKSRLLSDRFSAERPKGSFSTLEIQRTEQGDSAMYLCASSSPIYGYTFGSGTRLTVV.

This clonotype was detected once. The chain uses TRBV29-1 and TRBJ2-3; no firm D call. The CDR3 consists of 12 residues. Looked up from germline, CDR1 is SQVTM and CDR2 is ANQGSEA. Trimming shortened V by 2 bases and J by 3 bases, and 6 bases separated the two germline ends. DNA of the CDR3: TGCAGCGTTGAATGGGTAACAGATACGCAGTATTTT. Amino acid sequence: CSVEWVTDTQYF.

This rearrangement joins TRBV2 to TRBJ2-5; D gene uncertain. V was cut by 1 base and J by 2 bases, with 17 bases left in between. Germline V gene lookup returns CDR1 SNHLY and CDR2 FYNNEI. The CDR3 is made up of 17 amino acids. CDR3 sequence (DNA): TGTGCCAGCAGTGAAGTCCCGGGCGTCTCGCAGCAAGAGACCCAGTACTTC. Protein product: CASSEVPGVSQQETQYF.